A single sample is the source of the 25 T cell receptor beta chains below, sequenced in a study of T cell changes during pregnancy in multiple sclerosis. TCRdb keeps only in-frame clones here, not all; method: immunoSEQ multiplex PCR. Of 70,000 to 100,000 clones in the sample, roughly 93% are singletons; the top ten hold less than 2.5%. The sample was peripheral blood, taken in the third trimester of pregnancy. The receptors come from a female donor with multiple sclerosis, enrolled in a pregnancy study.

In this sample, this clone turned up once. The chain couples TRBV6-5 to TRBJ2-5; D unresolved. This CDR3 is 13 amino acids long. Trimming stripped 0 bases from V and 4 bases from J, with 6 bases between. The germline V gene encodes CDR1 MNHEY and CDR2 SVGAGI. CDR3: CASSYSRGETQYF. CDR3 nucleotide sequence: TGTGCCAGCAGTTACTCTCGAGGAGAGACCCAGTACTTC.

The rearrangement joins TRBV19 to TRBJ1-1; TRBD1 aligns across 9 bases. This CDR3 region has 14 residues. In germline, CDR1 is LNHDA, CDR2 SQIVND (reference sequence). The V gene end was trimmed by 7 bases and the J gene end by 8 bases; junction bases not matched to a gene: 11. The CDR3 nucleotides read TGTGCCAGTATACCCGGACAGGGGCTACTGGAAGCTTTCTTT. Translation gives CASIPGQGLLEAFF.

V usage is TRBV6-4 and J usage is TRBJ2-3; 9 bases are a match to TRBD1. The CDR3 is 16 residues long. From germline, CDR1 is MRHNA and CDR2 SNTAGT. Losses at the gene ends were 6 bases for V and 1 base for J; bases not matched to a gene: 8. Here the CDR3 reads CASSHGQGTGTDTQYF. CDR3 nucleotide sequence: TGTGCCAGCAGCCATGGACAGGGGACCGGCACAGATACGCAGTATTTT.

This clone was counted between two and nine times. The V call is TRBV10-3, the J call TRBJ2-2, with 7 bases aligning to TRBD2. The CDR3 is made up of 16 amino acids. Per the germline V gene, CDR1 is ENHRY and CDR2 is SYGVKD. With V trimmed by 6 bases and J by 1 base, 8 bases remained unmatched. As DNA, the CDR3 is TGTGCCATCAGCAAGGGGTCTAGCGGGAACACCGGGGAGCTGTTTTTT. Residues: CAISKGSSGNTGELFF.

This clone was observed a handful of times. This sequence joins TRBV6-6 and TRBJ1-1; D possibly corresponds to TRBD1 (5 bases). The CDR3 has 12 amino acids. Trimming removed 7 bases at V and 4 bases at J, with 10 bases between. Per the germline V gene, CDR1 is MNHNY and CDR2 is SVGAGI (reference sequence). CDR3 DNA: TGTGCCAGCATAAGGGGCGGCACTGAAGCTTTCTTT. The encoded protein is CASIRGGTEAFF.

The V call is TRBV7-2, the J call TRBJ1-1; TRBD1 matches at 8 bases. The CDR3 length is 17 residues. The V gene's germline CDR1 is SGHTA and CDR2 FQGNSA. After removal of 2 bases from V and 5 bases from J, the junction contained 13 bases not matched to a gene. CDR3 sequence reads: CASSLSLPGGILTEAFF. CDR3 nucleotide sequence: TGTGCCAGCAGCTTATCCCTCCCAGGGGGCATTTTGACTGAAGCTTTCTTT.

The chain couples TRBV9 to TRBJ1-1, with 7 bases aligning to TRBD1. CDR3 length: 14 amino acids. The V segment lost 2 bases and the J segment 2 bases; nucleotides outside the gene matches: 3. Germline values: CDR1 SGDLS, CDR2 YYNGEE. CDR3 loop: CASSVRQGNTEAFF. CDR3 nucleotide sequence: TGTGCCAGCAGCGTGCGACAGGGAAACACTGAAGCTTTCTTT.

The rearrangement links TRBV6-6 to TRBJ2-5; the match to TRBD1 covers 8 bases. CDR1 and CDR2 from the germline V gene are MNHNY and SVGAGI (reference sequence). The CDR3 covers 15 residues. J lost 3 bases, V lost 6 bases, and 9 bases had no gene match. In DNA, the CDR3 is TGTGCCAGCAGGGACAGGGTACGAGTCGAAGAGACCCAGTACTTC. Its protein is CASRDRVRVEETQYF.

A remark on this clone: The junction departs from germline at one end; a sequencing error may be responsible. J is TRBJ2-1 and V is TRBV5-1; 10 nucleotides match TRBD2. CDR3 length equals 15 residues. CDR1 is SGHRS and CDR2 is YFSETQ in the germline V gene. The CDR3 loop reads CASSRLGLADNERFF. DNA of the CDR3: TGCGCCAGCAGCCGCCTAGGACTAGCGGACAATGAGCGGTTCTTC.

The chain joins TRBV19 to TRBJ2-7, with D perhaps TRBD2 (6 bases). Per germline, CDR1 LNHDA and CDR2 SQIVND (reference sequence). The CDR3 runs to 11 residues. Trimming removed 10 bases from V and 4 bases from J, with 11 bases in between. CDR3 in DNA: TGTGCCACCGTGGGGGGTTACGAGCAGTACTTC. Amino acids: CATVGGYEQYF.

V usage is TRBV7-8 and J usage is TRBJ2-5; D is unclear. The CDR3 length is 14 residues. V dropped 5 bases and J dropped 7 bases, with 17 bases sitting between them. Germline CDR1 and CDR2: SGHVS and FQNEAQ. The CDR3 is CASSAPSPPGTQYF. The CDR3 DNA is TGTGCCAGCAGCGCTCCCTCTCCACCCGGGACCCAGTACTTC.

The CDR3: CASSASISGETQYF. Written as DNA, the CDR3 is TGTGCCAGCAGCGCTAGTATCTCCGGGGAGACCCAGTACTTC. This chain connects TRBV9 to TRBJ2-5, with D uncertain. Germline CDR1 reads SGDLS; CDR2 reads YYNGEE. This CDR3 is built from 14 residues. V was pared by 3 bases and J by 5 bases, with 14 bases between.

CDR3 sequence: CASSIPDRGRYGYTF. CDR3 in DNA: TGTGCCAGTAGTATCCCGGACAGGGGGAGGTATGGCTACACCTTC. The rearrangement uses TRBV19 and TRBJ1-2; 10 bases match TRBD1. CDR3 length equals 15 residues. CDR1 LNHDA and CDR2 SQIVND come from the germline V gene (reference sequence). V lost 3 bases and J lost 5; bases outside the gene matches: 6.

The gene calls are TRBV19 and TRBJ1-2, with a weak D call TRBD1 (6 bases). Looked up from germline, CDR1 is LNHDA and CDR2 is SQIVND (reference sequence). Between the trimmed V and J ends, which lost 3 bases and 2 bases, there was a span of 7 bases. This CDR3 is 13 amino acids long. The CDR3 here is CASSITGNYGYTF. CDR3 sequence (DNA): TGTGCCAGTAGTATCACAGGGAACTATGGCTACACCTTC.

This rearrangement joins TRBV7-9 to TRBJ1-1; TRBD1 is a possible D gene (6 bases). Germline CDR1 reads SEHNR; CDR2 reads FQNEAQ (reference sequence). Trimming took off 5 bases at V and 7 bases at J, with 20 bases between the two ends. CDR3 size: 15 residues. CDR3 protein: CASSPPRRGADEAFF. The CDR3 DNA follows: TGTGCCAGCAGCCCCCCCCGACGGGGGGCGGATGAAGCTTTCTTT.

The V call is TRBV14, the J call TRBJ2-3, with D perhaps TRBD2 (6 bases). Germline CDR1 SGHDN, CDR2 FVKESK. The CDR3 consists of 17 residues. The germline V and J ends were trimmed by 3 bases and 1 base, with 17 bases remaining between them. CDR3 in DNA: TGTGCCAGCAGCCATCTTTTCATGGGGGAGGGCACAGATACGCAGTATTTT. This codes for CASSHLFMGEGTDTQYF.

This clone was observed a handful of times. The chain has TRBV28 and TRBJ2-1, with 9 bases lining up with TRBD1. The CDR3 has 15 amino acids. Germline V CDR1 and CDR2: MDHEN, SYDVKM. V lost 2 bases, J lost 5 bases, and 4 bases stayed unmatched. The chain's CDR3 is CASSLTTGGNNEQFF. CDR3 nucleotides: TGTGCCAGCAGTTTAACGACAGGGGGTAACAATGAGCAGTTCTTC. Variable domain in full (rest from reference TRBV28 and TRBJ2-1): DVKVTQSSRYLVKRTGEKVFLECVQDMDHENMFWYRQDPGLGLRLIYFSYDVKMKEKGDIPEGYSVSREKKERFSLILESASTNQTSMYLCASSLTTGGNNEQFFGPGTRLTVL.

The chain has TRBV7-9 and TRBJ1-3; 9 bases match TRBD1. CDR1 is SEHNR and CDR2 is FQNEAQ in the germline V gene (reference sequence). J gave up 0 bases and V 4 bases, and 4 bases lay outside the gene matches. CDR3 length: 16 residues. CDR3 bases: TGTGCCAGCAGCTCCCGGGACAGGGACTCTGGAAACACCATATATTTT. Translating gives CASSSRDRDSGNTIYF.

The gene calls are TRBV7-3 and TRBJ2-3; 7 bases match TRBD2. V shed 2 bases, J shed 1 base, and the junction held 9 bases outside the gene matches. The CDR3 runs 17 residues. Germline CDR1 SGHTA, CDR2 FQGTGA. The CDR3 DNA sequence: TGTGCCAGCAGCTTAGGGCCAGCGGGATTAGGCACAGATACGCAGTATTTT. Amino acid sequence: CASSLGPAGLGTDTQYF.

The chain is built from TRBV4-1 and TRBJ1-1; 7 bases are shared with TRBD1. In germline, CDR1 is MGHRA, CDR2 YSYEKL. V shed 2 bases, J shed 5 bases, and the junction held 8 bases outside the gene matches. The CDR3 contains 15 residues. The CDR3 coding sequence is TGCGCCAGCAGCCAACTGACAGGGAGAGGGACTGAAGCTTTCTTT. This translates into CASSQLTGRGTEAFF.

This chain links TRBV28 with TRBJ2-7; 10 bases align to TRBD2. This CDR3 has 15 amino acids. The junction had 9 bases not matched to a gene; V was cut back by 6 bases and J by 4 bases. Per the germline V gene, CDR1 is MDHEN and CDR2 is SYDVKM. The CDR3 DNA sequence: TGTGCCAGCAGGTCCCCTAGCGGGAGTGGGTACGAGCAGTACTTC. It encodes CASRSPSGSGYEQYF.

This clone occurred once. The chain recombines TRBV10-3 with TRBJ2-1; a possible D gene is TRBD1 (5 bases). Germline assignment: CDR1 ENHRY and CDR2 SYGVKD. The CDR3 length is 16 residues. The ends were cut back, 2 bases at V and 0 bases at J, with 11 bases in the middle. CDR3 in DNA: TGTGCCATCAGTGAGCAGACAGCGAGCTCCTACAATGAGCAGTTCTTC. Translation gives CAISEQTASSYNEQFF.

This clone was observed a handful of times. V and J are TRBV19 and TRBJ2-2, with 7 bases aligning to TRBD1. J lost 6 bases, V lost 8 bases, and 6 bases had no gene match. This CDR3 has 13 residues. The V gene's germline CDR1 is LNHDA and CDR2 SQIVND (reference sequence). The CDR3 sequence: CASATGFAGELFF. The CDR3 DNA reads as TGTGCCAGTGCGACAGGGTTCGCCGGGGAGCTGTTTTTT.

The CDR3 here is CASSLVQGKETQYF. CDR3 nucleotide sequence: TGCGCCAGCAGCTTGGTACAGGGGAAAGAGACCCAGTACTTC. J is TRBJ2-5 and V is TRBV5-1; TRBD1 matches 7 bases. The CDR3 has 14 amino acids. V shed 0 bases, J shed 3 bases, and the junction held 2 bases outside the gene matches. Germline V CDR1 and CDR2: SGHRS, YFSETQ.

The chain recombines TRBV5-4 with TRBJ2-7; possible D gene TRBD1, 7 bases. The CDR3 is 13 residues long. Looked up from germline, CDR1 is SGHNT and CDR2 is YYREEE (reference sequence). Trimming left V 4 bases short and J 3 bases short, with 11 bases between. For the CDR3, the DNA is TGTGCCAGCAGCCCGCGGGACAGCTACGAGCAGTACTTC. The encoded protein is CASSPRDSYEQYF.